Shown below are 19 T cell receptor beta chains from a single sample sequenced in a study of OX40 agonist ivuxolimab in advanced cancers. The repertoire was sequenced with immunoSEQ multiplex PCR; TCRdb's copy has only in-frame clones and lacks some. Among fewer than 20,000 clones listed, about four fifths were seen once. Sample: CD4+ or CD8+ T cells sorted from blood, taken in a trial of the OX40 agonist ivuxolimab. The receptors derive from an adult with an advanced solid tumor such as melanoma, head and neck, liver or kidney cancer.

The chain has TRBV4-3 and TRBJ1-3; D is ambiguous. The CDR3 is made up of 15 amino acids. V was clipped by 4 bases and J by 4 bases, with 14 bases between them. Germline V lookup: CDR1 LGHNA, CDR2 YSLEER. Here the CDR3 reads CASSLFPGSGNTIYF. The CDR3 nucleotides are TGCGCCAGCAGCCTGTTTCCGGGGTCGGGAAACACCATATATTTT.

J is TRBJ2-4 and V is TRBV2; 13 bases match TRBD2. The V segment lost 6 bases and the J segment 15 bases; nucleotides outside the gene matches: 5. The CDR3 extends over 12 amino acids. Germline V gives CDR1 SNHLY, CDR2 FYNNEI. Here the CDR3 reads CASRETSGRPYF. CDR3 nucleotides: TGTGCCAGCAGGGAGACTAGCGGGAGGCCGTACTTC.

This chain connects TRBV7-9 to TRBJ1-4; no clear D. Trimming took off 0 bases at V and 0 bases at J, with 14 bases between the two ends. This CDR3 is 18 amino acids long. Germline V CDR1 and CDR2: SEHNR, FQNEAQ (reference sequence). For the CDR3, the DNA is TGTGCCAGCAGCTTAGCGGGAGGGTCCGGCCCAACTAATGAAAAACTGTTTTTT. Translated: CASSLAGGSGPTNEKLFF.

This chain joins TRBV7-2 and TRBJ2-3; the D gene is possibly TRBD1 (7 bases). CDR1 and CDR2 from the germline V gene are SGHTA and FQGNSA. This CDR3 has 15 residues. V gave up 5 bases and J gave up 2 bases, with 14 bases separating them. CDR3 in DNA: TGTGCCAGCAGCCCGCGGGACAGTCTCACAGATACGCAGTATTTT. Protein: CASSPRDSLTDTQYF.

The chain combines TRBV30 with TRBJ1-2; a weak D match, TRBD1 (6 bases). The length of the CDR3 is 14 residues. Looked up from germline, CDR1 is GTSNPN and CDR2 is SVGIG (reference sequence). Trimming took 2 bases from V and 4 from J, leaving 14 bases between them. CDR3 nucleotides: TGTGCCTGGAGTTTCCAGGGGCCGAGCTATGGCTACACCTTC. Protein sequence: CAWSFQGPSYGYTF.

This clone is medium-sized within its sample. A junction end diverges from the germline sequence, so it may reflect a read error. The chain recombines TRBV7-7 with TRBJ2-5; D is possibly TRBD1 (6 bases). This CDR3 region has 14 residues. From germline, CDR1 is SSHAT and CDR2 FNYEAQ (reference sequence). CDR3 in amino acids: CASSLGGRQETQYF. CDR3 sequence (DNA): TGTGCTAGCAGCTTAGGGGGTAGACAAGAGACCCAGTACTTC.

This clone occurred once. The rearrangement uses TRBV29-1 and TRBJ1-3; no clear D. The CDR3 runs to 14 residues. Germline CDR1 is SQVTM and CDR2 is ANQGSEA. Trimming left V 7 bases short and J 0 bases short, with 13 bases between. CDR3 nucleotide sequence: TGCAGCGCTCTTAGGGTGAACTCTGGAAACACCATATATTTT. Protein sequence: CSALRVNSGNTIYF.

The gene calls are TRBV12-5 and TRBJ2-1; D might be TRBD2 (5 bases). The length of the CDR3 is 11 residues. The germline gives CDR1 LGHNT, CDR2 FRNRAP. Trimming took 7 bases from V and 8 from J, leaving 9 bases between them. The CDR3 DNA sequence: TGTGCTAGTGCCGAGGGCTATGAGCAGTTCTTC. It is translated as CASAEGYEQFF.

The CDR3 DNA reads TGCGCCAGCAGCCAAGACGCGGGAGCAAGGTACGAGCAGTACTTC. Translated: CASSQDAGARYEQYF. The chain recombines TRBV4-3 with TRBJ2-7; the match to TRBD2 covers 7 bases. From germline, CDR1 is LGHNA and CDR2 YSLEER. After removal of 0 bases from V and 4 bases from J, the junction contained 6 bases not matched to a gene. This CDR3 contains 15 residues.

The V and J genes are TRBV11-3 and TRBJ2-1, with 12 bases lining up with TRBD2. Unmatched junction bases numbered 5, after V lost 5 bases and J lost 6 bases. Per germline, CDR1 SGHNT and CDR2 YENEEA. The CDR3 extends over 15 amino acids. The DNA for the CDR3 is TGTGCCAGCAGCCCGCCGGGACTAGCGGGCAATGAGCAGTTCTTC. As protein: CASSPPGLAGNEQFF.

The chain couples TRBV11-2 to TRBJ2-1; D is unclear. Germline lookup yields CDR1 SGHAT and CDR2 FQNNGV. V lost 5 bases, J lost 7 bases, and 12 bases lay in between. This CDR3 comprises 13 residues. CDR3 region: CASSLVVGNEQFF. CDR3 DNA: TGTGCCAGCAGCCTAGTTGTTGGAAATGAGCAGTTCTTC.

About this clone: A much more abundant neighbour one base away suggests this may be a read error. The chain couples TRBV4-2 to TRBJ1-5, with D possibly being TRBD1 (6 bases). Germline V gene data show CDR1 as LGHNA and CDR2 as YNFKEQ. The CDR3 length is 15 residues. As DNA, the CDR3 is TGTGCCGGCAGCCAAGACCCAGGGGCGGGTCAGCCCCAGCATTTT. This translates into CAGSQDPGAGQPQHF.

The V gene is TRBV27, the J gene TRBJ1-1; D gene ambiguous. In germline, CDR1 is MNHEY, CDR2 SMNVEV (reference sequence). This CDR3 comprises 11 residues. This CDR3 reads CVGWPPPEAFF. The CDR3 region has the DNA TGTGTAGGTTGGCCTCCCCCTGAAGCTTTCTTT.

The chain has TRBV5-1 and TRBJ1-2, with a tentative D call TRBD1 (6 bases). The V gene's germline CDR1 is SGHRS and CDR2 YFSETQ. V was shortened by 0 bases and J by 1 base, with 13 bases between the two germline ends. The CDR3 is made up of 16 amino acids. In nucleotides, the CDR3 is TGCGCCAGCAGCTTGGGTCGGGACACAATTAACTATGGCTACACCTTC. Its translation is CASSLGRDTINYGYTF.

The gene calls are TRBV29-1 and TRBJ2-2; D ambiguous. Germline loops: CDR1 SQVTM, CDR2 ANQGSEA. There are 13 residues in the CDR3. The V end was cut by 3 bases, the J end by 1 base, with 6 bases between. The CDR3 loop is CSVDPGNTGELFF. The CDR3 region has the DNA TGCAGCGTTGATCCCGGGAACACCGGGGAGCTGTTTTTT.

This clone appeared a few times. The rearrangement joins TRBV2 to TRBJ2-4; the match to TRBD1 covers 7 bases. Germline V gene lookup returns CDR1 SNHLY and CDR2 FYNNEI. This CDR3 spans 14 amino acids. Unmatched junction bases numbered 12, after V lost 7 bases and J lost 9 bases. The CDR3 nucleotides read TGTGCCAGCATTCTGGTGACAGGGCCAATCATTCAGTACTTC. Its protein is CASILVTGPIIQYF.

The CDR3: CASSFGTSGTNEQFF. Here the CDR3 DNA reads TGTGCCAGCAGTTTTGGGACTAGCGGGACCAATGAGCAGTTCTTC. This chain connects TRBV28 to TRBJ2-1; 13 nucleotides match TRBD2. In germline, CDR1 is MDHEN, CDR2 SYDVKM. V was clipped by 3 bases and J by 6 bases; unmatched bases: 2. There are 15 residues in the CDR3.

This sequence joins TRBV5-4 and TRBJ2-7; the D gene is possibly TRBD2 (5 bases). CDR1 is SGHNT and CDR2 is YYREEE in the germline V gene (reference sequence). V dropped 3 bases and J dropped 5 bases, with 15 bases sitting between them. The CDR3 has 14 residues. Here the CDR3 reads CASSSRVDWNEQYF. CDR3 nucleotide sequence: TGTGCCAGCAGCTCCCGAGTGGACTGGAACGAGCAGTACTTC.

The chain recombines TRBV6-6 with TRBJ1-2, with 10 bases aligning to TRBD1. J gave up 5 bases and V 5 bases, and 5 bases lay outside the gene matches. This CDR3 spans 14 amino acids. Germline CDR1 reads MNHNY; CDR2 reads SVGAGI (reference sequence). The CDR3 DNA reads TGTGCCAGCAGTGACAGGGGGCGCGATTATGGCTACACCTTC. This encodes CASSDRGRDYGYTF.